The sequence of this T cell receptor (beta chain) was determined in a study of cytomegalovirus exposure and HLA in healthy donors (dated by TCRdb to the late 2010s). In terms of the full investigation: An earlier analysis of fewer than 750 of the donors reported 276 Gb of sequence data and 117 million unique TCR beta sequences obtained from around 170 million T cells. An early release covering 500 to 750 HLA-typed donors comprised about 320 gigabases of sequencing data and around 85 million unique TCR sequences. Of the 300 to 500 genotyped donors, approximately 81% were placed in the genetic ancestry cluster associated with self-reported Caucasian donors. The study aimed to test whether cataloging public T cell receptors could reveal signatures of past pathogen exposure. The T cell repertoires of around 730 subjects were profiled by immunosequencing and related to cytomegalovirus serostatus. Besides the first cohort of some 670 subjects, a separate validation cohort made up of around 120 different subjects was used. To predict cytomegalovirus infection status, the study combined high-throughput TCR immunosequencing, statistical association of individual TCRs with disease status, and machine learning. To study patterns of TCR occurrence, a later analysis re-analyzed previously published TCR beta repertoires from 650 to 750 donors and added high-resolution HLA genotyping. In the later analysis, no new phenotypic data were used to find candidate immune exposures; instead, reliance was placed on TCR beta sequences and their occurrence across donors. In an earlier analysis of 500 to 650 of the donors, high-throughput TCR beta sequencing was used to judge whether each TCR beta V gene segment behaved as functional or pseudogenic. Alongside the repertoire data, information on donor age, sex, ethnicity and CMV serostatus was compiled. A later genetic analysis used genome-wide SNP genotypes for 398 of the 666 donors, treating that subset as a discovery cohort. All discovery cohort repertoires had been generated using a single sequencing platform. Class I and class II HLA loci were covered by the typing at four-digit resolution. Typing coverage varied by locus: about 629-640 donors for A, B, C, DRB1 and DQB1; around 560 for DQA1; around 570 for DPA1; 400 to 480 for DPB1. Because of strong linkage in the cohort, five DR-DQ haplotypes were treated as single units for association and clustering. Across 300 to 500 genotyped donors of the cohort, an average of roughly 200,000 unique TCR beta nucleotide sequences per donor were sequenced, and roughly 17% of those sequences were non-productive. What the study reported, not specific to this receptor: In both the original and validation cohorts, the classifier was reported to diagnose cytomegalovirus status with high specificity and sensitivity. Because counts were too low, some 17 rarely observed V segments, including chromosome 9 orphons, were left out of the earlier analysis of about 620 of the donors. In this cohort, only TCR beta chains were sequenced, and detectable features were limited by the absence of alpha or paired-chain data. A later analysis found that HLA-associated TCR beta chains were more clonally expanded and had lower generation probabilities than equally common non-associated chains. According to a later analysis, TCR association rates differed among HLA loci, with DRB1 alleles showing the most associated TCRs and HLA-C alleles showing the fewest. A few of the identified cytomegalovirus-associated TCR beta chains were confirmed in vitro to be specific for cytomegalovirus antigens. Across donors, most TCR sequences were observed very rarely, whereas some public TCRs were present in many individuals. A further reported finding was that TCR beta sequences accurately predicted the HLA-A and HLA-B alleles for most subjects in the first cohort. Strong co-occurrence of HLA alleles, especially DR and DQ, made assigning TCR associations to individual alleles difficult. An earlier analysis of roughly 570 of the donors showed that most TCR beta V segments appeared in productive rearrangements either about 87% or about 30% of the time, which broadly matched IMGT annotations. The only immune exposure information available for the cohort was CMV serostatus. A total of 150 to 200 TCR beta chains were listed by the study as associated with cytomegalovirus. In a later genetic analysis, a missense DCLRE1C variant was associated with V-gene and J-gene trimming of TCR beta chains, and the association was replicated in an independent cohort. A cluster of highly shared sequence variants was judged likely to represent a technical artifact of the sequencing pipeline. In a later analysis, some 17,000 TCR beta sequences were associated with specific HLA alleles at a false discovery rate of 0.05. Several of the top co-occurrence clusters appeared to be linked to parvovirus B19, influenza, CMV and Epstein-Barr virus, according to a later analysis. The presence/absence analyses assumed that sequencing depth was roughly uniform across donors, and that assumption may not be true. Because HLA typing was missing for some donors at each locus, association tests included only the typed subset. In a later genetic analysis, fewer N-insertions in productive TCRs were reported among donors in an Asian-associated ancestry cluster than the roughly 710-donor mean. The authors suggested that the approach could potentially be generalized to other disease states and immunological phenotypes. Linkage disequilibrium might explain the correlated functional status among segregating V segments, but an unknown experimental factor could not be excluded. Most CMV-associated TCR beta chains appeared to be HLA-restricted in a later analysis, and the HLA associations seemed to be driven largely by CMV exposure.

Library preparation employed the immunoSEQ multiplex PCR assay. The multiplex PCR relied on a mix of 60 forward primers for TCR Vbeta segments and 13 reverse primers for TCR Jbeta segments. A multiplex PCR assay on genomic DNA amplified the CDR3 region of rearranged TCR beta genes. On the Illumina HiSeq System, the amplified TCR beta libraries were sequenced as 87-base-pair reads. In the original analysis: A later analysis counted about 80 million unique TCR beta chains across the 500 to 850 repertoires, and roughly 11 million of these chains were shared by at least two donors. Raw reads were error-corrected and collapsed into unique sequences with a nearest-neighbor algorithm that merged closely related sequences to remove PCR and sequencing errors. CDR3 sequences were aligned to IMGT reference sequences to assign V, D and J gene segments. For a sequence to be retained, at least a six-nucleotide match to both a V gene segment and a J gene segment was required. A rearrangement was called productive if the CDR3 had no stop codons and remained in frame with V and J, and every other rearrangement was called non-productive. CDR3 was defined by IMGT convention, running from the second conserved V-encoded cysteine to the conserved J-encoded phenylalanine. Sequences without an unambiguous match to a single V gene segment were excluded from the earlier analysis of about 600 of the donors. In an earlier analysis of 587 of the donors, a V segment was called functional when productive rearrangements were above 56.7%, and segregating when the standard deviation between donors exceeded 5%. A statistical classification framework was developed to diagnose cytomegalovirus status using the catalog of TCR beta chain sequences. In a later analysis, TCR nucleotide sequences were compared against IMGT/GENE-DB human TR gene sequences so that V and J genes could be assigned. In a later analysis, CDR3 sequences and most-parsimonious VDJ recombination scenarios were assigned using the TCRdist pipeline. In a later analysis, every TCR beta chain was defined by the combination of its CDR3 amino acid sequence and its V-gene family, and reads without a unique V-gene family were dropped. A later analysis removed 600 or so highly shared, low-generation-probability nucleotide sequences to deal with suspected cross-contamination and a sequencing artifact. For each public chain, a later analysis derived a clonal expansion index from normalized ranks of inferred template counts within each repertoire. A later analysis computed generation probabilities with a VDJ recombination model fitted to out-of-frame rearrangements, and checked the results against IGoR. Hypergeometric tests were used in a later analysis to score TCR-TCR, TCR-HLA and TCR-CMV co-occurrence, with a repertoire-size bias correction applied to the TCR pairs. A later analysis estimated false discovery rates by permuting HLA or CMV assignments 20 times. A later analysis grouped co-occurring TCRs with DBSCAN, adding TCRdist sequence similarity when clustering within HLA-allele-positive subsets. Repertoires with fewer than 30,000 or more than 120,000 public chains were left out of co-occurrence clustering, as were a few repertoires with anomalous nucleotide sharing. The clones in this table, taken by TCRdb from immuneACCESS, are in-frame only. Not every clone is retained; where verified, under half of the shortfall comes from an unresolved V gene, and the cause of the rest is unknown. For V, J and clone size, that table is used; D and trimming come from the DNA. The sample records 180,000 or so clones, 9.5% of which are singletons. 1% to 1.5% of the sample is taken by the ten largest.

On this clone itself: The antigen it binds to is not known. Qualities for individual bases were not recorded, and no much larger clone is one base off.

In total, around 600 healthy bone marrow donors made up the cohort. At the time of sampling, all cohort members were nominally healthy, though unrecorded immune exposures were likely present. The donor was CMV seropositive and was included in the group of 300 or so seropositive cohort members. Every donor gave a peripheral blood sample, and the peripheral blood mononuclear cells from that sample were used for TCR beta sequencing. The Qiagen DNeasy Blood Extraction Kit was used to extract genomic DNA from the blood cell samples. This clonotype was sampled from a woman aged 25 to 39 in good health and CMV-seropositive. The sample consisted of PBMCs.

Read as DNA, the sequence is TGTGCCAGCACCCGGGACATCTATAATTCACCCCTCCACTTT. Translated, this is CASTRDIYNSPLHF. The receptor chain draws on TRBV25-1 and TRBJ1-6; the D region possibly corresponds to TRBD1 (6 bases align). Reading the germline V gene gives CDR1 MGHDK and CDR2 SYGVNS. Measured from the cysteine to the phenylalanine, the CDR3 is 14 residues long. Only the CDR3 DNA stays, 42 bases, in frame from base 1. The junction shows trimming of 7 bases on V and 3 bases on J, plus 10 bases between the germline ends.